The present TCR beta chain was sequenced within a study of blood T cell repertoires in COVID-19. The method was immunoSEQ multiplex PCR; TCRdb's version includes in-frame clones alone and lacks a portion of them. Among 200,000 or so clones listed, about four fifths were seen once. Everyone who took part was roughly 18 to 90 years old, and they came from about two dozen US areas. Two consecutive negative NP/OP PCR tests, clearance, or resolved symptoms defined Cohort 3 recovery. Per germline, CDR1 KGHDR and CDR2 SFDVKD. Trimming cost V 2 bases and J 2 bases; bases outside gene matches: 4. CDR3 length: 16 residues.

This clonotype was obtained from a man between 35 and 55 years old who had recovered from COVID-19. Material for sequencing was PBMCs or T cells enriched from blood (not recorded which). The chain uses TRBV24-1 and TRBJ1-5; 8 positions agree with TRBD1. The DNA of the CDR3 is TGTGCCACCAGTGATTCAGGGGGCGGTGGCAATCAGCCCCAGCATTTT. Encoded protein: CATSDSGGGGNQPQHF.